Presented here are 6 T cell receptor beta chains from one specimen sequenced in a study of T cells after yellow fever vaccination. One entry per CDR3 protein results from TCRdb running MiXCR on the 5' RACE reads. The sample has 200,000 to 250,000 distinct CDR3 sequences, 6.5% to 8.5% seen once. This sample comprised CD4+ T cells sorted from PBMCs, obtained 15 days after the yellow fever booster vaccination. The receptors originated from a man younger than 45 who received the YFV17D yellow fever vaccine.

This chain links TRBV7-8 with TRBJ2-1; D is possibly TRBD1 (6 bases). Germline V CDR1 and CDR2: SGHVS, FQNEAQ. This CDR3 contains 15 residues. Trimming pared 2 bases from V and 7 bases from J, leaving 15 bases between. The CDR3 reads CASSLPGHLRNEQFF. CDR3 DNA: TGTGCCAGCAGCTTACCGGGACACCTGAGGAATGAGCAGTTCTTC.

This clonotype turned up a few times. The chain joins TRBV29-1 to TRBJ2-5; possible D gene TRBD2, 7 bases. The CDR3 sequence is 13 residues long. The V end was cut by 6 bases, the J end by 5 bases, with 16 bases between. CDR1 SQVTM and CDR2 ANQGSEA come from the germline V gene. In nucleotides, the CDR3 is TGCAGCGTCGCTTGGGGGGGCGGGGAGACCCAGTACTTC. Translating gives CSVAWGGGETQYF.

This clonotype was detected a few times. The genes are TRBV5-1 and TRBJ2-5, with TRBD1 as a possible D gene (6 bases). Germline V gives CDR1 SGHRS, CDR2 YFSETQ. The germline V and J ends were trimmed by 4 bases and 2 bases, with 15 bases remaining between them. There are 15 residues in the CDR3. The CDR3 DNA reads as TGCGCCAGCAGCCCCCAAGGGGGTGGACAAGAGACCCAGTACTTC. Its protein is CASSPQGGGQETQYF.

V usage is TRBV7-9 and J usage is TRBJ2-2; 9 nucleotides align to TRBD1. The CDR3 is 15 amino acids. The junction had 8 bases not matched to a gene; V was cut back by 5 bases and J by 7 bases. The germline CDR1 and CDR2 sequences are SEHNR and FQNEAQ (reference sequence). The CDR3 region is CASSARTGVIGELFF. The CDR3 DNA reads TGTGCCAGCAGCGCCCGGACAGGGGTGATCGGGGAGCTGTTTTTT.

The V and J genes are TRBV20-1 and TRBJ2-7; possibly TRBD2 for D (5 bases). From germline, CDR1 is DFQATT and CDR2 SNEGSKA (reference sequence). CDR3 length: 14 amino acids. V was shortened by 4 bases and J by 6 bases, with 19 bases between the two germline ends. The CDR3 spells CSATRAGGRPEQYF. The CDR3 DNA sequence: TGCAGTGCTACGAGGGCAGGTGGCCGCCCCGAGCAGTACTTC.

The table lists this clonotype with many counts. The gene calls are TRBV7-2 and TRBJ2-7; the D gene is possibly TRBD2 (6 bases). Per germline, CDR1 SGHTA and CDR2 FQGNSA. Trimming took 0 bases from V and 0 from J, leaving 18 bases between them. The CDR3 covers 18 residues. CDR3 nucleotides: TGTGCCAGCAGCTTAGCTTGGTTGGCCGGGAGAAGCTCCTACGAGCAGTACTTC. Its protein is CASSLAWLAGRSSYEQYF. The full variable domain, with the rest looked up from reference TRBV7-2 and TRBJ2-7, is GAGVSQSPSNKVTEKGKDVELRCDPISGHTALYWYRQSLGQGLEFLIYFQGNSAPDKSGLPSDRFSAERTGGSVSTLTIQRTQQEDSAVYLCASSLAWLAGRSSYEQYFGPGTRLTVT.